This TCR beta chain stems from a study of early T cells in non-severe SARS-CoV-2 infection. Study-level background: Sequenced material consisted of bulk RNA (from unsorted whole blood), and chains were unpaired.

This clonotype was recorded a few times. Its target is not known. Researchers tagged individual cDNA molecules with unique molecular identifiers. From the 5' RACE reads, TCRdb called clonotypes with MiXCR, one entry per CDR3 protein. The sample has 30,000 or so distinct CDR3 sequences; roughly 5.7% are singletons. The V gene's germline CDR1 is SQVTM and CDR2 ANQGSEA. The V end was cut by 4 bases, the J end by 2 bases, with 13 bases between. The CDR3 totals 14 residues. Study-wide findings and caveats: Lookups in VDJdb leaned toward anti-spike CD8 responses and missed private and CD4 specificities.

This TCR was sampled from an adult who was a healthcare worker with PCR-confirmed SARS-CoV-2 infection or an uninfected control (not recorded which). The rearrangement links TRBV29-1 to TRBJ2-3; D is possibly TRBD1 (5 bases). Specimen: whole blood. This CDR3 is CSVVRQGSTDTQYF. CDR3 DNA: TGCAGCGTTGTTCGTCAGGGTTCCACAGATACGCAGTATTTT.